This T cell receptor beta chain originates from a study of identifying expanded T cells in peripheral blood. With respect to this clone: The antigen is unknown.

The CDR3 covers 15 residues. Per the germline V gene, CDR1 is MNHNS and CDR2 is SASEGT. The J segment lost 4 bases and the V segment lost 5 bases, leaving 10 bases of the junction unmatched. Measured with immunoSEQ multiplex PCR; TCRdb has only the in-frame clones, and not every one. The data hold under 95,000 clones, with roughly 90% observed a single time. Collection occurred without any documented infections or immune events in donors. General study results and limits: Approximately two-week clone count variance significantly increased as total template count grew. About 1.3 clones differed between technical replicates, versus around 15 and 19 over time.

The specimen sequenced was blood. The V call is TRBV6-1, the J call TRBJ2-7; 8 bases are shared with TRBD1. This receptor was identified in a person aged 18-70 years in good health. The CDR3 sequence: CASSPGQGNPYEQYF. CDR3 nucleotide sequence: TGTGCCAGCAGTCCTGGACAGGGCAATCCGTACGAGCAGTACTTC.